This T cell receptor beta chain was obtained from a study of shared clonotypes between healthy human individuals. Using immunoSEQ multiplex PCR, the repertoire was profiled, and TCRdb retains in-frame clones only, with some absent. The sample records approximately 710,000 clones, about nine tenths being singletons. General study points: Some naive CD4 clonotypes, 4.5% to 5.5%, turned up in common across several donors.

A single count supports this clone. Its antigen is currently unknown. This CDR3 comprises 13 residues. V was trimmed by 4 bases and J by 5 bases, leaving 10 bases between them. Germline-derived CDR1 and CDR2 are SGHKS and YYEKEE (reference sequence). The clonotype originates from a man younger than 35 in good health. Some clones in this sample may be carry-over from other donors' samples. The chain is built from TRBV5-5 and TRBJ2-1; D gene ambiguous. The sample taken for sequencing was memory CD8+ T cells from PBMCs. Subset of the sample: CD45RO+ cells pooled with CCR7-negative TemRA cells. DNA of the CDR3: TGTGCCAGCAGCCTCACGAGAAACAATGAGCAGTTCTTC. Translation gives CASSLTRNNEQFF.